The source of this T cell receptor beta chain is a study of CD8+ T cells in alopecia areata. Study-level points and caveats: Scalp repertoires also include resident alphabeta T cells from normal skin.

A FACSAria was used to sort CD4+ and CD8+ T cells. These cells came from PBMCs. Sequencing templates came from extracted RNA that was reverse transcribed into cDNA. Sequencing was performed with immunoSEQ multiplex PCR; in TCRdb, only in-frame clones are kept and a portion is missing. The data show around 190,000 clones, approximately 60% seen once. V was clipped by 6 bases and J by 0 bases; unmatched bases: 4. The germline V gene encodes CDR1 MNHEY and CDR2 SMNVEV (reference sequence). The CDR3 extends over 14 amino acids. For this clone: The antigen is undetermined.

This rearrangement joins TRBV27 to TRBJ2-7, with 8 bases fitting TRBD2. Sample: CD8+ T cells sorted from blood. The source of this sequence is a human donor in good health. As DNA, the CDR3 is TGTGCCAGCAGCCGGGGGGGAAGCTCCTACGAGCAGTACTTC. Amino acids: CASSRGGSSYEQYF.